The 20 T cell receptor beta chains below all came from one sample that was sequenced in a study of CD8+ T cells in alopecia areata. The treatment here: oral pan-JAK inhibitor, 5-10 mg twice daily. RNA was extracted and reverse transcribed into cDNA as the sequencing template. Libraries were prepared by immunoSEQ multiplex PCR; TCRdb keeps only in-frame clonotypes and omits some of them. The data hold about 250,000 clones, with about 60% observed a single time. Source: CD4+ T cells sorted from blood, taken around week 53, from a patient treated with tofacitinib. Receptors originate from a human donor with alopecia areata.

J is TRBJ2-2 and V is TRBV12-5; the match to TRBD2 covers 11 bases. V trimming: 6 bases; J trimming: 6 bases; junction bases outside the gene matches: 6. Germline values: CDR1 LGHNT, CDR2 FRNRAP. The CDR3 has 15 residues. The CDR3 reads CASGMGLAVAGELFF. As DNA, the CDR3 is TGTGCTAGTGGAATGGGACTAGCGGTCGCCGGGGAGCTGTTTTTT.

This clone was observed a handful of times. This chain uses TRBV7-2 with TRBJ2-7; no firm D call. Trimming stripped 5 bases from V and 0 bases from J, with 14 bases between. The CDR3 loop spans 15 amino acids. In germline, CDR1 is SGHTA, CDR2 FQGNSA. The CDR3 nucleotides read TGTGCCAGCAGCCTAAGGCAGGCCCTCTCCTACGAGCAGTACTTC. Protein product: CASSLRQALSYEQYF.

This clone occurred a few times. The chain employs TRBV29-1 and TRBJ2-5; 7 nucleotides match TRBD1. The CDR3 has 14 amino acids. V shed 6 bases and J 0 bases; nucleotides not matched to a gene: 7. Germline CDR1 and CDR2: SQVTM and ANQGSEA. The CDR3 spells CSVAQGIHQETQYF. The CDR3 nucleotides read TGCAGCGTAGCACAGGGGATCCACCAAGAGACCCAGTACTTC.

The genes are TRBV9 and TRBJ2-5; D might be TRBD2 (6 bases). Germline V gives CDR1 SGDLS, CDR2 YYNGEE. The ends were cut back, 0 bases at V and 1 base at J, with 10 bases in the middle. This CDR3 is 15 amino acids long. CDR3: CASSVGAGFQETQYF. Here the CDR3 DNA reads TGTGCCAGCAGCGTAGGGGCGGGGTTCCAAGAGACCCAGTACTTC.

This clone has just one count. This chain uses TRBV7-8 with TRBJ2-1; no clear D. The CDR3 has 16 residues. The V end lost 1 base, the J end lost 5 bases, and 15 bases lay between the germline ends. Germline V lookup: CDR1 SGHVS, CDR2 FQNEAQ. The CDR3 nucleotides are TGTGCCAGCAGCTTAGGGCTTCGTCCCGAAGACAATGAGCAGTTCTTC. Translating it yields CASSLGLRPEDNEQFF.

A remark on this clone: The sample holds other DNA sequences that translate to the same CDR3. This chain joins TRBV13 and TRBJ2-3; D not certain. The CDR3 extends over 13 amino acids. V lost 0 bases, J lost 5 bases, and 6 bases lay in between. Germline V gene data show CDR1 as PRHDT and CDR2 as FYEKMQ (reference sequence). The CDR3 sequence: CASSLGRRDTQYF. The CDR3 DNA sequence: TGTGCCAGCAGCTTAGGGAGGAGAGATACGCAGTATTTT.

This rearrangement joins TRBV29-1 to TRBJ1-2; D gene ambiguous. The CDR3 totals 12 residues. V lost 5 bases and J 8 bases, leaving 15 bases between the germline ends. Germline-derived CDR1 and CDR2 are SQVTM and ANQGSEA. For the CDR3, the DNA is TGCAGCGTTCGAGGGCCTACGTTGGGCTACACCTTC. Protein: CSVRGPTLGYTF. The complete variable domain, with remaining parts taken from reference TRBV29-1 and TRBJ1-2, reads SAVISQKPSRDICQRGTSLTIQCQVDSQVTMMFWYRQQPGQSLTLIATANQGSEATYESGFVIDKFPISRPNLTFSTLTVSNMSPEDSSIYLCSVRGPTLGYTFGSGTRLTVV.

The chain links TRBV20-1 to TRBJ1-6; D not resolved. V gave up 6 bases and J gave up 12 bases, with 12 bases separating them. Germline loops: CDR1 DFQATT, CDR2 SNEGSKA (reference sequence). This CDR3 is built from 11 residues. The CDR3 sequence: CSATSGIPLHF. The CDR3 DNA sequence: TGCAGTGCGACCTCCGGAATACCCCTCCACTTT.

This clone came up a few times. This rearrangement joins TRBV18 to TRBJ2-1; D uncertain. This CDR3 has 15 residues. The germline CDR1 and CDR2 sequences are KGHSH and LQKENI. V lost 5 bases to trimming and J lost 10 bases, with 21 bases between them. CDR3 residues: CASSSYWGMASEQFF. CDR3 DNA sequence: TGTGCCAGCTCATCCTACTGGGGAATGGCGTCGGAGCAGTTCTTC.

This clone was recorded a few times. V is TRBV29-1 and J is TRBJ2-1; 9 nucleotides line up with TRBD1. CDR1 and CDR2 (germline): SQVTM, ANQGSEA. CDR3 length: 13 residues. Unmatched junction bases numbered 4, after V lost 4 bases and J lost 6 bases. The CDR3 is CSVADRGGNEQFF. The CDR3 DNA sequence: TGCAGCGTTGCGGACAGGGGCGGCAATGAGCAGTTCTTC.

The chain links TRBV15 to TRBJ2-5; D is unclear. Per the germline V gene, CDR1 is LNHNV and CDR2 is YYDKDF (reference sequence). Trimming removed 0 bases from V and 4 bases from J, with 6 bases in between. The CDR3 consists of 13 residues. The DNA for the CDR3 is TGTGCCACCAGCAGAGATCGGGCAGAGACCCAGTACTTC. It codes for CATSRDRAETQYF.

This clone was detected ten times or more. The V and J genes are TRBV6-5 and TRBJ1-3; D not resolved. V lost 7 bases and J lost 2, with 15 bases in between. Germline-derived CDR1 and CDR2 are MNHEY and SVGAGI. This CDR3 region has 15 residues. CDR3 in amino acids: CASTPRSNPGNTIYF. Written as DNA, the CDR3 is TGTGCCAGCACCCCACGGTCCAACCCTGGAAACACCATATATTTT.

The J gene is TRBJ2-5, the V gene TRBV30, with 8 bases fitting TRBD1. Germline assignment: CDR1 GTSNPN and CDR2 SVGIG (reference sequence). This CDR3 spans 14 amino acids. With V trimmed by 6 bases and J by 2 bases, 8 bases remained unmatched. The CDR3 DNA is TGTGCCTGCCCAGGGGGCGCGGGGCAAGAGACCCAGTACTTC. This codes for CACPGGAGQETQYF.

Here the CDR3 reads CASRFLETQYF. In DNA form, the CDR3 reads TGCGCCAGCAGGTTTTTGGAGACCCAGTACTTC. The chain joins TRBV10-2 to TRBJ2-5; D call uncertain. Deletions cut 6 bases from V and 5 bases from J, with 7 bases between. The CDR3 is made up of 11 amino acids. Germline V gene lookup returns CDR1 WSHSY and CDR2 SAAADI.

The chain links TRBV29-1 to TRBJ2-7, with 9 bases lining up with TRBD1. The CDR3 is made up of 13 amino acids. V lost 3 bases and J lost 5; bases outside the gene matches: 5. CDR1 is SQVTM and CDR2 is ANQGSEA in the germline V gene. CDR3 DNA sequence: TGCAGCGTTGATGGACAGGGGACCCACGAGCAGTACTTC. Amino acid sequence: CSVDGQGTHEQYF.

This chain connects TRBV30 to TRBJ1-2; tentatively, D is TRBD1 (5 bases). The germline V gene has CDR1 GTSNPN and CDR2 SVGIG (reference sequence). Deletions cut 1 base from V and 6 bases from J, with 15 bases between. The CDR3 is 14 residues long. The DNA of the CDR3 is TGTGCCTGGAGTGAGGCCCCCCGACAGAATGGCTACACCTTC. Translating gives CAWSEAPRQNGYTF.

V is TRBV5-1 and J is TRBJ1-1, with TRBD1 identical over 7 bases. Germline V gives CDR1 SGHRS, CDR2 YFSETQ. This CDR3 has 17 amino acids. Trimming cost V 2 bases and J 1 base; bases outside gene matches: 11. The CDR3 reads CASSFKTGASTNTEAFF. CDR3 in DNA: TGCGCCAGCAGCTTTAAAACAGGGGCCTCGACGAACACTGAAGCTTTCTTT.

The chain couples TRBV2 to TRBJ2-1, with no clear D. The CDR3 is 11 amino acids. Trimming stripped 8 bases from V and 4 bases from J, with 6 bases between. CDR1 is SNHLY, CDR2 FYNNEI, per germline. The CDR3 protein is CASDQYNEQFF. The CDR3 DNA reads TGTGCCAGCGACCAATACAATGAGCAGTTCTTC.

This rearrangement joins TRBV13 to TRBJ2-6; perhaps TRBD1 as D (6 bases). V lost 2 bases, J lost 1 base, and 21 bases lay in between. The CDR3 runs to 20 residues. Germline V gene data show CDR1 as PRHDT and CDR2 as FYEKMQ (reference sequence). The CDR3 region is CASSLYVRARGLSGANVLTF. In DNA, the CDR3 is TGTGCCAGCAGCTTATACGTTAGGGCCAGGGGCCTGTCTGGGGCCAACGTCCTGACTTTC.

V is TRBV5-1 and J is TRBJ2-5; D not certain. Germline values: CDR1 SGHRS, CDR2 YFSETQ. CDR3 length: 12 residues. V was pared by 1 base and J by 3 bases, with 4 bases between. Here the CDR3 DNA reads TGCGCCAGCAGCTTGAGAGAAGAGACCCAGTACTTC. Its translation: CASSLREETQYF.